Presented here are 30 T cell receptor beta chains from one specimen sequenced in a study of blood T cell repertoires in COVID-19. Assay used: immunoSEQ multiplex PCR; TCRdb lists only in-frame clones, some missing. This sample carries about 190,000 clones, about 77% of them seen once, and the ten largest clones take 2.5% to 3.5%. Material: peripheral blood. The receptors were sampled from a woman older than 75 with active or convalescent COVID-19.

The rearrangement uses TRBV27 and TRBJ2-4; D is unresolved. The germline V gene has CDR1 MNHEY and CDR2 SMNVEV (reference sequence). V was cut by 4 bases and J by 6 bases, with 13 bases left in between. The CDR3 extends over 14 amino acids. The CDR3 nucleotides read TGTGCCAGCAGTTATGCGAATCCGGGAAACATTCAGTACTTC. This gives the protein CASSYANPGNIQYF.

The chain is built from TRBV28 and TRBJ2-7; D is unclear. This CDR3 has 14 residues. Per the germline V gene, CDR1 is MDHEN and CDR2 is SYDVKM. Trimming shortened V by 2 bases and J by 2 bases, and 10 bases separated the two germline ends. The CDR3 is CASSLGPETYEQYF. CDR3 DNA sequence: TGTGCCAGCAGTTTAGGGCCGGAAACCTACGAGCAGTACTTC.

On this clone: Other DNA sequences within the sample encode an identical CDR3. The chain employs TRBV6-5 and TRBJ2-7, with D unclear. Trimming took off 7 bases at V and 0 bases at J, with 10 bases between the two ends. CDR1 is MNHEY and CDR2 is SVGAGI in the germline V gene. The length of the CDR3 is 13 residues. The CDR3 is CASTPPSSYEQYF. CDR3 bases: TGTGCCAGCACCCCCCCGAGCTCCTACGAGCAGTACTTC.

The chain recombines TRBV9 with TRBJ2-1; no definite D call. The V gene's germline CDR1 is SGDLS and CDR2 YYNGEE. Trimming pared 0 bases from V and 0 bases from J, leaving 10 bases between. The CDR3 loop spans 16 amino acids. The CDR3 DNA sequence: TGTGCCAGCAGCGTAGATGCGTCCCCCTCCTACAATGAGCAGTTCTTC. Translation: CASSVDASPSYNEQFF.

The chain couples TRBV19 to TRBJ1-1, with D possibly being TRBD1 (5 bases). The germline gives CDR1 LNHDA, CDR2 SQIVND (reference sequence). CDR3 length: 13 residues. Written as DNA, the CDR3 is TGTGCAAGCCGGGGGGTTAAGAACACTGAAGCTTTCTTT. Its protein is CASRGVKNTEAFF.

This chain uses TRBV11-3 with TRBJ2-1; TRBD2 aligns across 16 bases. This CDR3 contains 18 residues. Losses at the gene ends were 1 base for V and 7 bases for J; bases not matched to a gene: 7. Germline values: CDR1 SGHNT, CDR2 YENEEA. CDR3 sequence: CASSLAGTSGGAANEQFF. For the CDR3, the DNA is TGTGCCAGCAGCTTAGCCGGGACTAGCGGGGGGGCGGCAAATGAGCAGTTCTTC. Full variable domain (rest looked up from reference TRBV11-3 and TRBJ2-1): EAGVVQSPRYKIIEKKQPVAFWCNPISGHNTLYWYLQNLGQGPELLIRYENEEAVDDSQLPKDRFSAERLKGVDSTLKIQPAELGDSAVYLCASSLAGTSGGAANEQFFGPGTRLTVL.

The chain combines TRBV27 with TRBJ2-5, with 7 nucleotides matching TRBD2. CDR3 length: 14 amino acids. Germline trimming cut 8 bases from V and 0 bases from J; bases unmatched to any gene: 6. Germline CDR1 is MNHEY and CDR2 is SMNVEV (reference sequence). The CDR3, as DNA: TGTGCCAGCGGGGGGGGGTGGTACCAAGAGACCCAGTACTTC. As protein: CASGGGWYQETQYF.

This clone was seen only once. The chain is built from TRBV5-5 and TRBJ2-1, with 9 bases aligning to TRBD1. V shed 4 bases, J shed 3 bases, and the junction held 5 bases outside the gene matches. CDR1 SGHKS and CDR2 YYEKEE come from the germline V gene (reference sequence). This CDR3 contains 15 residues. Written as DNA, the CDR3 is TGTGCCAGCAGCCAGACAGGGGGGCACTACAATGAGCAGTTCTTC. As protein: CASSQTGGHYNEQFF.

This sequence joins TRBV5-6 and TRBJ1-2, with D possibly TRBD1 on 5 matching bases. Looked up from germline, CDR1 is SGHDT and CDR2 is YYEEEE. This CDR3 has 16 residues. V dropped 4 bases and J dropped 7 bases, with 23 bases sitting between them. The CDR3 DNA sequence: TGTGCCAGCAGCCCGGTGGTAGAGGGGACTGAAGGTGGCTACACCTTC. Translation gives CASSPVVEGTEGGYTF.

The CDR3 coding sequence is TGCGCCAGCAGCTTGAGCCCAGGGGGCGACAATTCACCCCTCCACTTT. It is translated as CASSLSPGGDNSPLHF. The chain employs TRBV5-1 and TRBJ1-6; 8 bases align to TRBD1. This CDR3 has 16 residues. Losses at the gene ends were 1 base for V and 7 bases for J; bases not matched to a gene: 7. In germline, CDR1 is SGHRS, CDR2 YFSETQ. The full variable domain, its missing parts supplied by reference TRBV5-1 and TRBJ1-6, is KAGVTQTPRYLIKTRGQQVTLSCSPISGHRSVSWYQQTPGQGLQFLFEYFSETQRNKGNFPGRFSGRQFSNSRSEMNVSTLELGDSALYLCASSLSPGGDNSPLHFGNGTRLTVT.

The chain couples TRBV2 to TRBJ1-5; 7 bases are shared with TRBD1. The CDR3 totals 13 residues. Germline V lookup: CDR1 SNHLY, CDR2 FYNNEI. V gave up 6 bases and J gave up 1 base; unmatched junction bases: 0. The CDR3 is CASRGQSNQPQHF. The CDR3 nucleotides are TGTGCCAGCAGGGGACAGAGCAATCAGCCCCAGCATTTT.

This chain uses TRBV5-5 with TRBJ2-7; TRBD1 agrees at 7 bases. The length of the CDR3 is 13 residues. V trimming: 3 bases; J trimming: 1 base; junction bases outside the gene matches: 1. CDR1 and CDR2 from the germline V gene are SGHKS and YYEKEE (reference sequence). The CDR3 reads CASSSGQSYEQYF. CDR3 coding DNA: TGTGCCAGCAGCTCGGGACAGTCCTACGAGCAGTACTTC. Variable domain in full (rest from reference TRBV5-5 and TRBJ2-7): DAGVTQSPTHLIKTRGQQVTLRCSPISGHKSVSWYQQVLGQGPQFIFQYYEKEERGRGNFPDRFSARQFPNYSSELNVNALLLGDSALYLCASSSGQSYEQYFGPGTRLTVT.

This clone showed up just once. This chain joins TRBV10-3 and TRBJ2-5; no clear D. The CDR3 covers 12 residues. V shed 7 bases and J shed 2 bases, with 8 bases lying between them. Germline-derived CDR1 and CDR2 are ENHRY and SYGVKD. DNA of the CDR3: TGTGCCATCACGGCGGATCAAGAGACCCAGTACTTC. Translating gives CAITADQETQYF.

The CDR3 DNA follows: TGCGCCAGCAGCTGGGGGGACAGAAAGAACACTGAAGCTTTCTTT. This translates into CASSWGDRKNTEAFF. V gene TRBV5-1 combines with J gene TRBJ1-1; 7 nucleotides line up with TRBD1. J gave up 1 base and V 3 bases, and 6 bases lay outside the gene matches. CDR3 length: 15 residues. Germline V lookup: CDR1 SGHRS, CDR2 YFSETQ.

This clone was counted a single time. The chain employs TRBV5-4 and TRBJ1-1; 8 bases are shared with TRBD1. The germline V gene has CDR1 SGHNT and CDR2 YYREEE (reference sequence). V was clipped by 2 bases and J by 5 bases; unmatched bases: 11. This CDR3 contains 16 residues. CDR3 amino acids: CASSFSQGDKGTEAFF. In nucleotides, the CDR3 is TGTGCCAGCAGCTTTTCACAGGGGGACAAGGGGACTGAAGCTTTCTTT.

This clone has a count of ten or more. The J gene is TRBJ1-1, the V gene TRBV7-9; TRBD1 agrees at 11 bases. Trimming removed 1 base from V and 8 bases from J; junction bases left unmatched: 6. The CDR3 length is 15 residues. Germline CDR1 and CDR2: SEHNR and FQNEAQ (reference sequence). The CDR3 bases are TGTGCCAGCAGCTTAGGGGACAGGGGGTTCAGCGAAGCTTTCTTT. It codes for CASSLGDRGFSEAFF. The full variable domain, rest sourced from reference TRBV7-9 and TRBJ1-1, is DTGVSQNPRHKITKRGQNVTFRCDPISEHNRLYWYRQTLGQGPEFLTYFQNEAQLEKSRLLSDRFSAERPKGSFSTLEIQRTEQGDSAMYLCASSLGDRGFSEAFFGQGTRLTVV.

This chain joins TRBV2 and TRBJ1-2; tentative D call: TRBD1 (6 bases). Deletions cut 2 bases from V and 8 bases from J, with 12 bases between. This CDR3 contains 13 residues. Germline CDR1 is SNHLY and CDR2 is FYNNEI. CDR3 loop: CASSERGQGGYTF. The CDR3 DNA follows: TGTGCCAGCAGTGAAAGGGGACAAGGGGGCTACACCTTC.

V gene TRBV19 combines with J gene TRBJ2-5, with 9 bases matching TRBD1. CDR1 is LNHDA, CDR2 SQIVND, per germline (reference sequence). The CDR3 contains 16 residues. The J segment lost 4 bases and the V segment lost 5 bases, leaving 11 bases of the junction unmatched. The CDR3 DNA reads as TGTGCCAGTAGTGCCGCCGGGACAGGGAGCAGAGAGACCCAGTACTTC. Amino acid sequence: CASSAAGTGSRETQYF.

This clone was counted only a few times. The chain combines TRBV14 with TRBJ1-2, with 8 bases that match TRBD1. In germline, CDR1 is SGHDN, CDR2 FVKESK. The junction had 10 bases not matched to a gene; V was cut back by 4 bases and J by 3 bases. The CDR3 is 16 residues long. The CDR3 spells CASSLELGTGHYGYTF. The CDR3, as DNA: TGTGCCAGCAGCCTGGAACTAGGGACAGGCCACTATGGCTACACCTTC. The entire variable domain, with the rest obtained from reference TRBV14 and TRBJ1-2, is as follows: EAGVTQFPSHSVIEKGQTVTLRCDPISGHDNLYWYRRVMGKEIKFLLHFVKESKQDESGMPNNRFLAERTGGTYSTLKVQPAELEDSGVYFCASSLELGTGHYGYTFGSGTRLTVV.

This clone was detected only a few times. The rearrangement uses TRBV2 and TRBJ1-4; maybe TRBD1 (6 bases). The CDR3 runs 17 residues. Looked up from germline, CDR1 is SNHLY and CDR2 is FYNNEI. Trimming shortened V by 3 bases and J by 2 bases, and 16 bases separated the two germline ends. The CDR3 DNA reads as TGTGCCAGCAGTGATTCCAACAGGGCTCCGACTAATGAAAAACTGTTTTTT. Translation gives CASSDSNRAPTNEKLFF.

The chain recombines TRBV2 with TRBJ2-7; 11 nucleotides line up with TRBD1. Unmatched junction bases numbered 6, after V lost 11 bases and J lost 6 bases. The CDR3 extends over 12 amino acids. The germline V gene encodes CDR1 SNHLY and CDR2 FYNNEI. This CDR3 reads CAGQDRGPEQYF. The CDR3 DNA is TGTGCCGGACAGGACAGGGGGCCCGAGCAGTACTTC.

V and J are TRBV10-3 and TRBJ1-2, with D perhaps TRBD1 (5 bases). Germline V gene lookup returns CDR1 ENHRY and CDR2 SYGVKD. The CDR3 runs to 10 residues. CDR3 residues: CGGRDYGYTF. In DNA form, the CDR3 reads TGTGGGGGCCGAGACTATGGCTACACCTTC.

The chain carries TRBV5-1 and TRBJ1-2; no clear D. CDR1 SGHRS and CDR2 YFSETQ come from the germline V gene. The CDR3 runs 16 residues. The V and J ends lost 0 bases and 0 bases respectively, with 12 bases between them. The CDR3 region has the DNA TGCGCCAGCAGCTTGGAGGCGGGTCGAACTAACTATGGCTACACCTTC. This codes for CASSLEAGRTNYGYTF.

A few counts support this clone. The chain couples TRBV7-9 to TRBJ2-3, with TRBD2 as a possible D gene (5 bases). From germline, CDR1 is SEHNR and CDR2 FQNEAQ (reference sequence). V was clipped by 6 bases and J by 4 bases, with 23 bases between them. This CDR3 spans 17 amino acids. This CDR3 is CASRGRGPGLRSDTQYF. CDR3 in DNA: TGTGCCAGCAGAGGGAGAGGTCCAGGTCTACGCTCAGATACGCAGTATTTT.

The V gene is TRBV5-8, the J gene TRBJ1-2; D not resolved. The germline V gene has CDR1 SGHTS and CDR2 YDEGEE. V was trimmed by 2 bases and J by 7 bases, leaving 6 bases between them. The CDR3 spans 11 residues. DNA for the CDR3: TGTGCCAGCAGCTTCGGTGCTGGCTACACCTTC. Translating gives CASSFGAGYTF.

The rearrangement uses TRBV27 and TRBJ1-6; 7 nucleotides match TRBD1. This CDR3 comprises 17 residues. Per germline, CDR1 MNHEY and CDR2 SMNVEV (reference sequence). The junction had 10 bases not matched to a gene; V was cut back by 1 base and J by 7 bases. CDR3 sequence reads: CASSLYARQGGNSPLHF. DNA of the CDR3: TGTGCCAGCAGTTTATACGCAAGACAGGGTGGGAATTCACCCCTCCACTTT.

This chain uses TRBV4-3 with TRBJ2-3; TRBD2 matches at 12 bases. The V gene's germline CDR1 is LGHNA and CDR2 YSLEER. The CDR3 runs to 17 residues. With V trimmed by 0 bases and J by 7 bases, 8 bases remained unmatched. As DNA, the CDR3 is TGCGCCAGCAGCCAAGACCGACTAGCGGGGGCTACTCATACGCAGTATTTT. Protein: CASSQDRLAGATHTQYF.

This rearrangement joins TRBV6-6 to TRBJ1-2; 7 bases map to TRBD1. Germline assignment: CDR1 MNHNY and CDR2 SVGAGI (reference sequence). This CDR3 region has 13 residues. V lost 2 bases, J lost 7 bases, and 4 bases stayed unmatched. The CDR3 sequence: CASSYGQGGGYTF. CDR3 sequence (DNA): TGTGCCAGCAGTTACGGGCAGGGGGGTGGCTACACCTTC.

This chain links TRBV2 with TRBJ1-1; D ambiguous. The CDR3 extends over 13 amino acids. Germline values: CDR1 SNHLY, CDR2 FYNNEI. Trimming shortened V by 6 bases and J by 5 bases, and 13 bases separated the two germline ends. The CDR3 here is CASRAPVGTEAFF. The CDR3 DNA follows: TGTGCCAGCAGGGCCCCCGTTGGTACTGAAGCTTTCTTT.

Comment on this clone: Relative to the germline gene, one junction end is altered; a read error may explain this. The chain employs TRBV11-3 and TRBJ2-7; 7 nucleotides line up with TRBD1. CDR3 length: 10 residues. The germline V gene has CDR1 SGHNT and CDR2 YENEEA. CDR3 sequence reads: CASTFRQGDF. The CDR3 bases are TGTGCCAGCACCTTTAGACAGGGAGACTTC.